These 32 T cell receptor beta chains share one sample of origin, sequenced in a study of T cells after yellow fever vaccination. From the 5' RACE reads, TCRdb called clonotypes with MiXCR, one entry per CDR3 protein. The repertoire holds about 300,000 distinct CDR3 sequences, with around 7% as singletons. This material consisted of PBMCs, taken approximately 47 days after the first yellow fever vaccination. The source of these receptors is a man younger than 35 who received the YFV17D yellow fever vaccine.

Ten or more counts support this clonotype. The chain employs TRBV23-1 and TRBJ2-7; 9 nucleotides agree with TRBD1. TRBV23-1 has ORF status, its function being uncertain. Germline trimming cut 4 bases from V and 5 bases from J; bases unmatched to any gene: 9. The CDR3 has 15 residues. The CDR3 nucleotides are TGCGCCAGCAGTCCCCCGGGACAGGGCATCGACGAGCAGTACTTC. This codes for CASSPPGQGIDEQYF.

V gene TRBV12-3 or TRBV12-4 combines with J gene TRBJ2-2; 12 bases match TRBD2. This CDR3 has 17 residues. The V gene end was trimmed by 5 bases and the J gene end by 1 base; junction bases not matched to a gene: 5. This CDR3 reads CASSLGTSGLNTGELFF. CDR3 sequence (DNA): TGTGCCAGCAGTCTGGGGACTAGCGGGTTGAACACCGGGGAGCTGTTTTTT.

This clonotype was found many times. V and J are TRBV12-3 or TRBV12-4 and TRBJ2-1; D is possibly TRBD2 (5 bases). The ends were cut back, 5 bases at V and 0 bases at J, with 14 bases in the middle. The CDR3 is made up of 16 amino acids. The CDR3 protein is CASSPIYRGSYNEQFF. As DNA, the CDR3 is TGTGCCAGCAGTCCTATTTACCGGGGCTCCTACAATGAGCAGTTCTTC.

This chain joins TRBV9 and TRBJ2-3, with TRBD2 matching 12 bases. CDR1 and CDR2 from the germline V gene are SGDLS and YYNGEE. Trimming cost V 4 bases and J 4 bases; bases outside gene matches: 10. The CDR3 contains 17 residues. The CDR3 nucleotides read TGTGCCAGCAGCCTAGCGGGGGGGCCTGTTGTGTCAGATACGCAGTATTTT. This codes for CASSLAGGPVVSDTQYF.

The sample holds a few counts of this clonotype. The chain combines TRBV20-1 with TRBJ1-1; D may be TRBD1 (5 bases). This CDR3 is 15 amino acids long. The germline V gene has CDR1 DFQATT and CDR2 SNEGSKA (reference sequence). Trimming removed 0 bases at V and 1 base at J, with 12 bases between. The CDR3 region has the DNA TGCAGTGCTAGAGACCCCTTGGGGGGGAACACTGAAGCTTTCTTT. Its translation: CSARDPLGGNTEAFF.

Ten or more counts support this clonotype. This chain uses TRBV7-6 with TRBJ2-1, with a weak D call TRBD1 (5 bases). The length of the CDR3 is 14 residues. V lost 5 bases and J 4 bases, leaving 12 bases between the germline ends. CDR1 SGHVS and CDR2 FNYEAQ come from the germline V gene. In DNA form, the CDR3 reads TGTGCCAGCAGCCCCCCAGGGTTGTACAATGAGCAGTTCTTC. Translation: CASSPPGLYNEQFF.

This clonotype has a count of ten or more. The chain joins TRBV12-3 or TRBV12-4 to TRBJ2-5, with 8 bases lining up with TRBD1. This CDR3 comprises 14 residues. Trimming at V came to 6 bases and at J to 5 bases, leaving 8 bases not matched to a gene. Written as DNA, the CDR3 is TGTGCCAGCAGCAACGGACAGGGTCTGGAGACCCAGTACTTC. It translates to CASSNGQGLETQYF.

This clonotype was detected a few times. This chain uses TRBV19 with TRBJ2-1; D gene uncertain. From germline, CDR1 is LNHDA and CDR2 SQIVND (reference sequence). Trimming removed 1 base from V and 6 bases from J, with 7 bases in between. CDR3 length: 13 amino acids. The CDR3 region is CASSIAGPNEQFF. DNA of the CDR3: TGTGCCAGTAGTATAGCCGGGCCCAATGAGCAGTTCTTC.

This clonotype was observed at least ten times. This rearrangement joins TRBV18 to TRBJ1-4, with no clear D. V lost 4 bases and J lost 5, with 11 bases in between. The germline V gene has CDR1 KGHSH and CDR2 LQKENI. The CDR3 contains 14 residues. CDR3 coding DNA: TGTGCCAGCTCACGGCGGAGAGAAAATGAAAAACTGTTTTTT. Its protein is CASSRRRENEKLFF.

This clonotype turned up a few times. This chain uses TRBV6-2 or TRBV6-3 with TRBJ2-1, with TRBD1 matching 7 bases. Germline V CDR1 and CDR2: MNHEY, SVGEGT. V dropped 6 bases and J dropped 4; count of bases not matched to a gene: 9. The CDR3 loop spans 15 amino acids. CDR3 in amino acids: CASSDHRGIYNEQFF. The DNA for the CDR3 is TGTGCCAGCAGCGATCACAGGGGCATTTACAATGAGCAGTTCTTC.

V gene TRBV29-1 combines with J gene TRBJ2-4; 8 bases fit TRBD2. The CDR3 length is 14 residues. Germline-derived CDR1 and CDR2 are SQVTM and ANQGSEA. Trimming at V came to 4 bases and at J to 0 bases, leaving 2 bases not matched to a gene. This CDR3 reads CSVGGGTAKNIQYF. The CDR3 nucleotides are TGCAGCGTTGGCGGGGGGACAGCCAAAAACATTCAGTACTTC.

This clonotype came up a few times. The chain employs TRBV7-8 and TRBJ2-4, with D unresolved. Germline V lookup: CDR1 SGHVS, CDR2 FQNEAQ. CDR3 length: 17 amino acids. The V gene lost 6 bases and the J gene lost 0 bases, with 18 bases spanning the gap. The chain's CDR3 is CASSQVGRTLAKNIQYF. In DNA, the CDR3 is TGTGCCAGCAGTCAGGTGGGCAGGACCCTAGCCAAAAACATTCAGTACTTC.

This rearrangement joins TRBV20-1 to TRBJ1-4; 7 nucleotides agree with TRBD1. From germline, CDR1 is DFQATT and CDR2 SNEGSKA (reference sequence). V gave up 1 base and J gave up 1 base; unmatched junction bases: 0. The CDR3 has 14 amino acids. This chain's CDR3 is CSARGQGTNEKLFF. The CDR3 region has the DNA TGCAGTGCTAGAGGACAGGGAACTAATGAAAAACTGTTTTTT.

A note on this clonotype: A read error may be the cause here, since a much bigger clone is one base away. The chain uses TRBV7-9 and TRBJ2-2; D possibly corresponds to TRBD1 (5 bases). CDR3 size: 13 residues. Per the germline V gene, CDR1 is SEHNR and CDR2 is FQNEAQ (reference sequence). CDR3 nucleotide sequence: TGTGTCAGCAGCTTGGGGCCCACCGGGGAGCTGTTTTTT. Translating it yields CVSSLGPTGELFF.

This clonotype was seen a handful of times. The rearrangement uses TRBV5-1 and TRBJ2-7, with a tentative D call TRBD1 (7 bases). V lost 0 bases, J lost 1 base, and 20 bases lay in between. The CDR3 runs 18 residues. Germline V gene data show CDR1 as SGHRS and CDR2 as YFSETQ. CDR3 DNA sequence: TGCGCCAGCAGCTTGGCTCCGACGGGGGACAGAGTATCCTACGAGCAGTACTTC. Translating it yields CASSLAPTGDRVSYEQYF.

The CDR3 DNA follows: TGTGCCAGCATAACGACAGGGAAGACTTCACCCCTCCACTTT. It codes for CASITTGKTSPLHF. V usage is TRBV28 and J usage is TRBJ1-6; 7 bases line up with TRBD1. V shed 7 bases and J 9 bases; nucleotides not matched to a gene: 9. Germline V gives CDR1 MDHEN, CDR2 SYDVKM. The CDR3 length is 14 residues.

This clonotype came up a few times. This chain connects TRBV5-5 to TRBJ1-1, with D possibly matching TRBD1 (6 bases). Per the germline V gene, CDR1 is SGHKS and CDR2 is YYEKEE (reference sequence). V dropped 0 bases and J dropped 1 base, with 13 bases sitting between them. This CDR3 comprises 16 residues. The CDR3, as DNA: TGTGCCAGCAGCTTGGCGAAGGGGGGTAGGAACACTGAAGCTTTCTTT. As protein: CASSLAKGGRNTEAFF.

In its sample, this clonotype was seen a few times. The V call is TRBV12-3 or TRBV12-4, the J call TRBJ1-2; TRBD1 agrees at 7 bases. CDR3 size: 15 residues. The V gene end was trimmed by 6 bases and the J gene end by 8 bases; junction bases not matched to a gene: 15. The CDR3 protein is CASSPGQSRHGGYTF. In nucleotides, the CDR3 is TGTGCCAGCAGCCCGGGACAGTCTAGACATGGGGGCTACACCTTC.

This clonotype was seen at least ten times. V gene TRBV5-6 combines with J gene TRBJ1-2; 9 positions match TRBD1. CDR1 is SGHDT, CDR2 YYEEEE, per germline. The CDR3 runs 13 residues. With V trimmed by 0 bases and J by 9 bases, 3 bases remained unmatched. The CDR3 region has the DNA TGTGCCAGCAGCTTGGACAGGGGGCAAAGCTACACCTTC. Its protein product is CASSLDRGQSYTF.

The J gene is TRBJ1-1, the V gene TRBV10-3, with 7 positions matching TRBD1. V shed 6 bases, J shed 5 bases, and the junction held 3 bases outside the gene matches. Germline CDR1 is ENHRY and CDR2 is SYGVKD. There are 12 residues in the CDR3. CDR3 loop: CAIRDRETEAFF. In DNA, the CDR3 is TGTGCCATCAGAGACAGGGAAACTGAAGCTTTCTTT.

This chain connects TRBV3-1 to TRBJ1-5; no reliable D call. CDR1 is LGHDT, CDR2 YNNKEL, per germline (reference sequence). The CDR3 contains 14 residues. V gave up 2 bases and J gave up 11 bases, with 16 bases separating them. DNA of the CDR3: TGTGCCAGCAGCCAATCTCCGACTCCATTAGCCCAGCATTTT. Protein: CASSQSPTPLAQHF.

This clonotype was detected many times. The rearrangement uses TRBV5-1 and TRBJ1-1; TRBD1 matches 7 bases. Germline CDR1 is SGHRS and CDR2 is YFSETQ. V gave up 4 bases and J gave up 4 bases; unmatched junction bases: 4. The CDR3 is 13 amino acids. The CDR3 DNA is TGCGCCAGCAGCCCGGAGGGGGCCACTGAAGCTTTCTTT. Amino acid sequence: CASSPEGATEAFF.

Only a few counts were recorded for this clonotype. This CDR3 is CAIREENTGELFF. The CDR3 DNA is TGTGCCATCAGGGAGGAGAACACCGGGGAGCTGTTTTTT. This rearrangement joins TRBV10-3 to TRBJ2-2; a possible D gene is TRBD2 (5 bases). CDR3 length: 13 amino acids. V gave up 6 bases and J gave up 1 base, with 6 bases separating them. Germline V CDR1 and CDR2: ENHRY, SYGVKD.

The J gene is TRBJ2-3, the V gene TRBV5-6; TRBD2 matches at 11 bases. This CDR3 is built from 15 residues. J gave up 5 bases and V 2 bases, and 4 bases lay outside the gene matches. Germline CDR1 and CDR2: SGHDT and YYEEEE. The CDR3 loop reads CASSLLSGGEDTQYF. The CDR3, as DNA: TGTGCCAGCAGCTTACTTAGCGGGGGGGAAGATACGCAGTATTTT.

At least ten counts were recorded for this clonotype. V is TRBV20-1 and J is TRBJ2-5; D possibly uses TRBD1 or TRBD2 (6 bases each). The CDR3 is made up of 13 amino acids. Germline CDR1 DFQATT, CDR2 SNEGSKA (reference sequence). V lost 6 bases to trimming and J lost 5 bases, with 16 bases between them. The CDR3 nucleotides read TGCAGTGCCGGGCCGGGGGCCTGGGAGACCCAGTACTTC. Its protein product is CSAGPGAWETQYF.

There are a few counts of this clonotype. J is TRBJ2-2 and V is TRBV4-3; 9 bases are shared with TRBD2. Germline CDR1 LGHNA, CDR2 YSLEER. The V and J ends lost 0 bases and 0 bases, in that order; junction bases with no gene match: 5. There are 18 residues in the CDR3. The CDR3 is CASSQDWLAGSNTGELFF. Written as DNA, the CDR3 is TGCGCCAGCAGCCAAGATTGGCTAGCGGGGTCGAACACCGGGGAGCTGTTTTTT.

This clonotype was seen a handful of times. The V and J genes are TRBV28 and TRBJ1-5, with TRBD1 as a possible D gene (5 bases). The CDR3 has 13 residues. Germline CDR1 reads MDHEN; CDR2 reads SYDVKM. V lost 8 bases, J lost 4 bases, and 12 bases lay in between. The CDR3 DNA reads TGTGCCAGCTCGAGGGGCTGGAATCAGCCCCAGCATTTT. Translation gives CASSRGWNQPQHF. Supplemented by reference TRBV28 and TRBJ1-5, the full variable domain reads DVKVTQSSRYLVKRTGEKVFLECVQDMDHENMFWYRQDPGLGLRLIYFSYDVKMKEKGDIPEGYSVSREKKERFSLILESASTNQTSMYLCASSRGWNQPQHFGDGTRLSIL.

This clonotype was recorded many times. The gene calls are TRBV15 and TRBJ2-1, with D unclear. The CDR3 length is 12 residues. Germline V gene sequence: CDR1 LNHNV, CDR2 YYDKDF (reference sequence). The V end was cut by 4 bases, the J end by 4 bases, with 5 bases between. CDR3 sequence reads: CATSKQYNEQFF. The CDR3 bases are TGTGCCACCAGCAAACAGTACAATGAGCAGTTCTTC.

In its sample, this clonotype was seen a few times. The J gene is TRBJ2-5, the V gene TRBV28, with D possibly called TRBD1 or TRBD2 (5 bases each). This CDR3 comprises 15 residues. Germline-derived CDR1 and CDR2 are MDHEN and SYDVKM. V dropped 5 bases and J dropped 7 bases, with 20 bases sitting between them. CDR3 nucleotides: TGTGCCAGCAGTCCCGACCCCGAGCAGAGGGGGACCCAGTACTTC. This translates into CASSPDPEQRGTQYF.

This chain links TRBV18 with TRBJ1-4, with no clear D. The CDR3 consists of 13 residues. Germline values: CDR1 KGHSH, CDR2 LQKENI. The germline V and J ends were trimmed by 0 bases and 8 bases, with 7 bases remaining between them. CDR3 bases: TGTGCCAGCTCACCACCAATGGGGGAAAAACTGTTTTTT. Protein: CASSPPMGEKLFF.

This clonotype was detected a few times. The CDR3 protein is CASSGDKTGQNTGELFF. The CDR3 DNA sequence: TGTGCCAGCAGCGGCGATAAAACGGGACAGAACACCGGGGAGCTGTTTTTT. The chain recombines TRBV6-1 with TRBJ2-2; D possibly corresponds to TRBD1 (6 bases). CDR1 and CDR2 (germline): MNHNS, SASEGT. Trimming pared 6 bases from V and 1 base from J, leaving 18 bases between. The CDR3 is made up of 17 amino acids.

A few counts support this clonotype. This chain connects TRBV30 to TRBJ2-3; D may be TRBD1 or TRBD2 (5 bases each). Germline CDR1 and CDR2: GTSNPN and SVGIG (reference sequence). V was pared by 5 bases and J by 5 bases, with 14 bases between. The CDR3 contains 13 residues. The CDR3 sequence is CAWGAKAVDTQYF. CDR3 bases: TGTGCCTGGGGGGCCAAAGCGGTAGATACGCAGTATTTT.